This passage covers 31 T cell receptor beta chains from one sample sequenced in a study of blood T cell repertoires in COVID-19. Using immunoSEQ multiplex PCR, the repertoire was profiled, and TCRdb retains in-frame clones only, with some absent. The table has around 250,000 clones, 82% seen once. The sample consisted of PBMCs or T cells enriched from blood (not recorded which). Receptors were obtained from a man between 40 and 49 years old who had been exposed to COVID-19.

CDR3 DNA: TGTGCCAGCTCACGTCCGGGACAGGGCTATCAGCCCCAGCATTTT. Translating it yields CASSRPGQGYQPQHF. The chain recombines TRBV18 with TRBJ1-5; TRBD1 agrees at 9 bases. The CDR3 extends over 15 amino acids. V lost 4 bases and J lost 5; bases outside the gene matches: 6. The germline CDR1 and CDR2 sequences are KGHSH and LQKENI.

V gene TRBV6-5 combines with J gene TRBJ1-1; perhaps TRBD1 as D (5 bases). Germline V gives CDR1 MNHEY, CDR2 SVGAGI. V was trimmed by 8 bases and J by 2 bases, leaving 15 bases between them. The CDR3 is 14 residues long. The CDR3 DNA is TGTGCCAGCCTCCAGGGCTGGAGTAACACTGAAGCTTTCTTT. Its translation is CASLQGWSNTEAFF.

This chain links TRBV23-1 with TRBJ1-5; weak D call: TRBD1 (6 bases). TRBV23-1 is assigned to the ORF class and has an uncertain function. V was trimmed by 0 bases and J by 7 bases, leaving 16 bases between them. This CDR3 is 16 amino acids long. CDR3 in DNA: TGCGCCAGCAGTCAATCGACGACAGGCCAGGGACAGCCCCAGCATTTT. This sequence encodes CASSQSTTGQGQPQHF.

The chain recombines TRBV21-1 with TRBJ1-5; the D call in the table, TRBD1, was not verified against the DNA. TRBV21-1 constitutes a pseudogene. There are 15 residues in the CDR3. The DNA of the CDR3 is TGTGCCAGAATATCACCGGGACAGGGCAATCAGCCCCAGCATTTT. Translated: CARISPGQGNQPQHF.

The chain carries TRBV30 and TRBJ2-5; possible D gene TRBD1, 6 bases. The CDR3 is made up of 15 amino acids. The ends were cut back, 3 bases at V and 5 bases at J, with 19 bases in the middle. CDR1 is GTSNPN, CDR2 SVGIG, per germline (reference sequence). CDR3 in DNA: TGTGCCTGGAGACGTACGTCAGGGGCAGGGGAGACCCAGTACTTC. Amino acids: CAWRRTSGAGETQYF.

The V gene is TRBV11-3, the J gene TRBJ1-1; 8 positions agree with TRBD1. CDR1 is SGHNT, CDR2 YENEEA, per germline. J gave up 11 bases and V 0 bases, and 5 bases lay outside the gene matches. CDR3 size: 13 residues. CDR3 bases: TGTGCCAGCAGCTTAGAACTACAGGGGGTCGCTTTCTTT. Translated, it gives CASSLELQGVAFF. Drawing the rest from reference TRBV11-3 and TRBJ1-1, the complete variable domain is EAGVVQSPRYKIIEKKQPVAFWCNPISGHNTLYWYLQNLGQGPELLIRYENEEAVDDSQLPKDRFSAERLKGVDSTLKIQPAELGDSAVYLCASSLELQGVAFFGQGTRLTVV.

This rearrangement joins TRBV5-1 to TRBJ1-1, with D unclear. Trimming took 6 bases from V and 4 from J, leaving 10 bases between them. This CDR3 has 12 amino acids. CDR1 SGHRS and CDR2 YFSETQ come from the germline V gene. Here the CDR3 reads CASTSPGTEAFF. CDR3 nucleotide sequence: TGCGCCAGCACCTCTCCGGGCACTGAAGCTTTCTTT.

The genes are TRBV11-2 and TRBJ1-2; maybe TRBD1 (6 bases). Germline CDR1 SGHAT, CDR2 FQNNGV. This CDR3 comprises 15 residues. The germline V and J ends were trimmed by 6 bases and 6 bases, with 20 bases remaining between them. The CDR3 is CASRPQNRAPHGYTF. The CDR3, as DNA: TGTGCCAGCAGGCCGCAGAACAGGGCTCCTCATGGCTACACCTTC.

The V gene is TRBV19, the J gene TRBJ2-5; D might be TRBD1 (6 bases). The length of the CDR3 is 14 residues. CDR1 and CDR2 (germline): LNHDA, SQIVND (reference sequence). The V and J ends lost 6 bases and 2 bases respectively, with 13 bases between them. CDR3 bases: TGTGCCAGTAGGGATGGGCAGGGGCAAGAGACCCAGTACTTC. Protein sequence: CASRDGQGQETQYF.

The gene calls are TRBV5-4 and TRBJ2-5, with D tentatively TRBD2 (5 bases). This CDR3 has 13 residues. Germline CDR1 SGHNT, CDR2 YYREEE (reference sequence). The ends were cut back, 4 bases at V and 4 bases at J, with 11 bases in the middle. This chain's CDR3 is CASSPWESETQYF. The CDR3 DNA is TGTGCCAGCAGCCCATGGGAGTCAGAGACCCAGTACTTC.

The genes are TRBV4-1 and TRBJ1-2; D is unclear. The germline V and J ends were trimmed by 6 bases and 6 bases, with 11 bases remaining between them. Per the germline V gene, CDR1 is MGHRA and CDR2 is YSYEKL. The CDR3 has 12 amino acids. CDR3 in DNA: TGCGCCAGCAGGGTAGTAGCCCATGGCTACACCTTC. As protein: CASRVVAHGYTF.

This chain links TRBV9 with TRBJ1-3, with D maybe TRBD1 (5 bases). The CDR3 extends over 15 amino acids. CDR1 SGDLS and CDR2 YYNGEE come from the germline V gene. V was trimmed by 4 bases and J by 0 bases, leaving 11 bases between them. The CDR3 DNA is TGTGCCAGCAGCAGGGGATCCATCTCTGGAAACACCATATATTTT. This codes for CASSRGSISGNTIYF.

This rearrangement joins TRBV5-1 to TRBJ2-1; the D gene is possibly TRBD2 (5 bases). Germline loops: CDR1 SGHRS, CDR2 YFSETQ. V was trimmed by 3 bases and J by 6 bases, leaving 10 bases between them. The CDR3 runs to 13 residues. As DNA, the CDR3 is TGCGCCAGCAGCTCTGGACTGGCCAATGAGCAGTTCTTC. Its translation: CASSSGLANEQFF.

V is TRBV3-1 (or the pseudogene TRBV3-2) and J is TRBJ2-5; TRBD1 aligns across 8 bases. The CDR3 sequence is 15 residues long. The V and J ends lost 4 bases and 1 base, in that order; junction bases with no gene match: 5. CDR1 is LGHDT, CDR2 YNNKEL, per germline (reference sequence). CDR3 in amino acids: CASSPGGRPQETQYF. CDR3 DNA sequence: TGTGCCAGCAGCCCAGGGGGCCGCCCCCAAGAGACCCAGTACTTC.

V and J are TRBV24-1 and TRBJ2-3; no definite D call. V was clipped by 9 bases and J by 1 base, with 7 bases between them. CDR3 size: 12 residues. Germline values: CDR1 KGHDR, CDR2 SFDVKD. The DNA for the CDR3 is TGTGCCACCGGGCCGGGCACAGATACGCAGTATTTT. Translating it yields CATGPGTDTQYF.

In DNA, the CDR3 is TGTGCCAGCAGCTTAGGTTCAGTTCAGCCCCAGCATTTT. It encodes CASSLGSVQPQHF. The V call is TRBV7-9, the J call TRBJ1-5; D gene ambiguous. This CDR3 is 13 amino acids long. V lost 1 base and J 6 bases, leaving 7 bases between the germline ends. Germline V gene sequence: CDR1 SEHNR, CDR2 FQNEAQ (reference sequence).

This clone has only a few counts. The chain carries TRBV7-9 and TRBJ2-5; TRBD2 matches at 8 bases. Germline V gene data show CDR1 as SEHNR and CDR2 as FQNEAQ (reference sequence). Trimming cost V 8 bases and J 4 bases; bases outside gene matches: 6. This CDR3 contains 13 residues. The DNA for the CDR3 is TGTGCCAGCCGGGGGGGGGCCAGAGAGACCCAGTACTTC. It codes for CASRGGARETQYF.

This rearrangement joins TRBV3-1 (or the pseudogene TRBV3-2) to TRBJ2-7; a weak D match, TRBD2 (5 bases). Trimming removed 8 bases at V and 6 bases at J, with 11 bases between. This CDR3 contains 11 residues. The germline V gene has CDR1 LGHDT and CDR2 YNNKEL (reference sequence). The CDR3 is CASGSGREQYF. CDR3 in DNA: TGTGCCAGCGGGAGTGGTCGCGAGCAGTACTTC.

This clone was detected once. J is TRBJ2-1 and V is TRBV18, with 9 bases aligning to TRBD2. With 0 bases clipped from V and 8 bases from J, the junction kept 17 bases outside the gene matches. Germline CDR1 reads KGHSH; CDR2 reads LQKENI. The CDR3 extends over 19 amino acids. The CDR3 nucleotides are TGTGCCAGCTCACCACCGTTAGGGGCTAGCGGGATCGGTTTTGATGAGCAGTTCTTC. Its translation: CASSPPLGASGIGFDEQFF.

The chain recombines TRBV3-1 (or the pseudogene TRBV3-2) with TRBJ1-2; D perhaps matches TRBD1 (5 bases). The V and J ends lost 5 bases and 4 bases respectively, with 14 bases between them. This CDR3 is built from 14 residues. Per the germline V gene, CDR1 is LGHDT and CDR2 is YNNKEL (reference sequence). The CDR3: CASSTTEDIYGYTF. DNA of the CDR3: TGTGCCAGCAGCACGACAGAGGACATCTATGGCTACACCTTC.

The J gene is TRBJ2-1, the V gene TRBV7-2, with 9 bases matching TRBD1. The length of the CDR3 is 16 residues. Trimming removed 1 base from V and 10 bases from J; junction bases left unmatched: 11. Germline-derived CDR1 and CDR2 are SGHTA and FQGNSA. The CDR3 DNA sequence: TGTGCCAGCAGCTTAGACTATTCGATTGGGACAGGGGAGCAGTTCTTC. Its translation is CASSLDYSIGTGEQFF.

This rearrangement joins TRBV9 to TRBJ2-1; 8 bases match TRBD2. Unmatched junction bases numbered 10, after V lost 2 bases and J lost 9 bases. The CDR3 is 15 amino acids. CDR1 and CDR2 from the germline V gene are SGDLS and YYNGEE. CDR3 loop: CASSVTGTSLSEQFF. The CDR3 DNA reads as TGTGCCAGCAGCGTGACCGGGACTAGTCTTAGTGAGCAGTTCTTC.

Here the CDR3 DNA reads TGCGCCAGCAGCTCGGGACTAGCGGCCTTTCAAGAGACCCAGTACTTC. Translating gives CASSSGLAAFQETQYF. The V gene is TRBV5-1, the J gene TRBJ2-5; 11 positions agree with TRBD2. CDR1 is SGHRS and CDR2 is YFSETQ in the germline V gene. After removal of 3 bases from V and 2 bases from J, the junction contained 6 bases not matched to a gene. The CDR3 is 16 residues long.

The V call is TRBV10-3, the J call TRBJ1-5; 8 bases map to TRBD1. The CDR3 runs to 14 residues. Trimming removed 6 bases from V and 3 bases from J; junction bases left unmatched: 4. Germline V CDR1 and CDR2: ENHRY, SYGVKD. The CDR3 nucleotides read TGTGCCATCAGGAAGGACAGGGACAATCAGCCCCAGCATTTT. Protein product: CAIRKDRDNQPQHF.

The chain combines TRBV30 with TRBJ2-1; D is perhaps TRBD2 (5 bases). The V end lost 2 bases, the J end lost 4 bases, and 15 bases lay between the germline ends. This CDR3 spans 15 amino acids. Germline V gives CDR1 GTSNPN, CDR2 SVGIG (reference sequence). CDR3 nucleotides: TGTGCCTGGAGTATGGTGGGAGTTGAATACAATGAGCAGTTCTTC. Translation gives CAWSMVGVEYNEQFF.

The chain couples TRBV11-1 to TRBJ1-5; no reliable D call. V shed 1 base and J shed 6 bases, with 7 bases lying between them. This CDR3 comprises 13 residues. Germline CDR1 SGHAT, CDR2 FQDESV (reference sequence). CDR3 amino acids: CASSLEVGQPQHF. DNA for the CDR3: TGTGCCAGCAGCTTAGAAGTCGGTCAGCCCCAGCATTTT.

In this sample, this clone turned up a few times. V gene TRBV4-1 combines with J gene TRBJ1-5; D unresolved. Germline V gene lookup returns CDR1 MGHRA and CDR2 YSYEKL. V was clipped by 4 bases and J by 2 bases, with 12 bases between them. The CDR3 extends over 15 amino acids. The DNA for the CDR3 is TGCGCCAGCAGCCTTTCCCCCCAGGGCAATCAGCCCCAGCATTTT. It codes for CASSLSPQGNQPQHF.

V gene TRBV2 combines with J gene TRBJ2-2; D is possibly TRBD2 (5 bases). V was cut by 7 bases and J by 6 bases, with 15 bases left in between. This CDR3 spans 14 amino acids. Germline assignment: CDR1 SNHLY and CDR2 FYNNEI. The CDR3 DNA reads TGTGCCAGCACCGGGAAGTTGGTTTCCGGGGAGCTGTTTTTT. It yields the protein CASTGKLVSGELFF.

With respect to this clone: The sample holds other DNA sequences that translate to the same CDR3. V gene TRBV27 combines with J gene TRBJ1-3, with a weak D call TRBD1 (5 bases). Germline CDR1 is MNHEY and CDR2 is SMNVEV (reference sequence). V shed 4 bases and J shed 3 bases, with 7 bases lying between them. The CDR3 has 13 residues. Here the CDR3 DNA reads TGTGCCAGCAGTTCGGGGGTTGGAAACACCATATATTTT. This codes for CASSSGVGNTIYF.

The gene calls are TRBV7-3 and TRBJ2-3; 8 positions agree with TRBD1. Unmatched junction bases numbered 7, after V lost 2 bases and J lost 6 bases. Germline V gene sequence: CDR1 SGHTA, CDR2 FQGTGA. There are 15 residues in the CDR3. The CDR3 DNA is TGTGCCAGCAGCTTACAGGCAGGGGGCATCGATACGCAGTATTTT. As protein: CASSLQAGGIDTQYF.

The J gene is TRBJ1-6, the V gene TRBV7-3; TRBD1 aligns across 10 bases. With 5 bases clipped from V and 8 bases from J, the junction kept 3 bases outside the gene matches. CDR3 length: 14 amino acids. The germline gives CDR1 SGHTA, CDR2 FQGTGA. In DNA, the CDR3 is TGTGCCAGCAGCCGGACAGGGGGTGATTCACCCCTCCACTTT. It translates to CASSRTGGDSPLHF.